One and the same sample provided the 31 T cell receptor beta chains below, sequenced in a study of T cell responses to AZD1222 COVID-19 vaccine (dated by TCRdb to the early 2020s). Libraries came from the immunoSEQ multiplex PCR assay. In its TCRdb copy, this immuneACCESS table keeps in-frame sequences only and misses some clones. Where compared with another copy, unresolved V genes explain less than half of these, and the others have no known cause. In this sample the table shows about 110,000 clones, around 90% of which occur a single time. The top ten clones comprise about 15% of the sample. Reading the label with the study, this specimen's time point is: about 28 days (+/-7) after the second vaccine dose. Source: peripheral blood, taken 28 days after the second AZD1222 dose. The receptors come from an adult who received the AZD1222 COVID-19 vaccine.

The rearrangement links TRBV15 to TRBJ1-1; D gene ambiguous. V lost 0 bases and J lost 3, with 11 bases in between. The CDR3 length is 15 residues. In germline, CDR1 is LNHNV, CDR2 YYDKDF (reference sequence). The CDR3 here is CATSRDRGEYTEAFF. The CDR3 nucleotides are TGTGCCACCAGCAGAGATCGTGGGGAGTACACTGAAGCTTTCTTT.

V gene TRBV6-2 or TRBV6-3 combines with J gene TRBJ2-1; D may be TRBD1 or TRBD2 (5 bases each). The V end lost 5 bases, the J end lost 3 bases, and 14 bases lay between the germline ends. Germline V gene data show CDR1 as MNHEY and CDR2 as SVGEGT. The CDR3 is 15 residues long. CDR3 protein: CASSPGTIIYNEQFF. The CDR3 nucleotides are TGTGCCAGCAGTCCCGGGACCATAATCTACAATGAGCAGTTCTTC.

The chain carries TRBV7-2 and TRBJ2-5, with D tentatively TRBD2 (5 bases). V dropped 3 bases and J dropped 2 bases, with 10 bases sitting between them. The CDR3 runs to 14 residues. Looked up from germline, CDR1 is SGHTA and CDR2 is FQGNSA. CDR3 bases: TGTGCCAGCAGCTTCGGGCTAGCACAAGAGACCCAGTACTTC. Translated, it gives CASSFGLAQETQYF.

The CDR3 nucleotides read TGTGCCAGGGTACAGGGGGCTGCTGGAAACACCATATATTTT. Translated: CARVQGAAGNTIYF. The chain links TRBV19 to TRBJ1-3, with TRBD1 matching 9 bases. Unmatched junction bases numbered 5, after V lost 9 bases and J lost 2 bases. Germline lookup yields CDR1 LNHDA and CDR2 SQIVND (reference sequence). This CDR3 is built from 14 residues.

V usage is TRBV6-5 and J usage is TRBJ1-2; D possibly corresponds to TRBD1 (6 bases). The germline gives CDR1 MNHEY, CDR2 SVGAGI. Trimming pared 2 bases from V and 0 bases from J, leaving 7 bases between. CDR3 length equals 14 residues. CDR3 residues: CASSYGQPNYGYTF. CDR3 in DNA: TGTGCCAGCAGTTACGGACAGCCTAACTATGGCTACACCTTC.

V and J are TRBV28 and TRBJ2-7; D perhaps matches TRBD2 (6 bases). V was trimmed by 0 bases and J by 7 bases, leaving 7 bases between them. Germline V gene lookup returns CDR1 MDHEN and CDR2 SYDVKM. The CDR3 runs 12 residues. CDR3 protein: CASSLWGREQYF. The CDR3 coding sequence is TGTGCCAGCAGTTTATGGGGGAGGGAGCAGTACTTC.

This chain links TRBV7-2 with TRBJ1-2; D is perhaps TRBD1 (5 bases). CDR1 and CDR2 from the germline V gene are SGHTA and FQGNSA. The CDR3 is 14 residues long. Trimming left V 11 bases short and J 1 base short, with 17 bases between. CDR3 in amino acids: CAARGGKSNYGYTF. CDR3 DNA: TGTGCCGCCCGGGGGGGAAAAAGTAACTATGGCTACACCTTC.

The chain couples TRBV5-5 to TRBJ1-2, with 7 bases identical to TRBD1. This CDR3 comprises 14 residues. V gave up 4 bases and J gave up 3 bases; unmatched junction bases: 6. Germline assignment: CDR1 SGHKS and CDR2 YYEKEE (reference sequence). CDR3 in amino acids: CASSRPGQHYGYTF. The CDR3 nucleotides read TGTGCCAGCAGCCGACCGGGACAGCACTATGGCTACACCTTC.

This chain joins TRBV6-2 or TRBV6-3 and TRBJ1-2; 7 nucleotides align to TRBD1. Germline V lookup: CDR1 MNHEY, CDR2 SVGEGT. Losses at the gene ends were 0 bases for V and 3 bases for J; bases not matched to a gene: 7. There are 16 residues in the CDR3. The CDR3 DNA follows: TGTGCCAGCAGTTACTCGGGGACAGACGCTCACTATGGCTACACCTTC. Its translation is CASSYSGTDAHYGYTF.

The chain recombines TRBV9 with TRBJ1-1; D uncertain. V was trimmed by 0 bases and J by 2 bases, leaving 8 bases between them. CDR3 size: 14 residues. Germline loops: CDR1 SGDLS, CDR2 YYNGEE. The CDR3 DNA follows: TGTGCCAGCAGCGTAGTGGCAACTAACACTGAAGCTTTCTTT. This gives the protein CASSVVATNTEAFF.

The chain links TRBV5-8 to TRBJ2-2; 12 bases line up with TRBD2. With 3 bases clipped from V and 4 bases from J, the junction kept 4 bases outside the gene matches. This CDR3 has 16 amino acids. In germline, CDR1 is SGHTS, CDR2 YDEGEE. CDR3 nucleotides: TGTGCCAGCAGCTCCGGACTAGCGGGACTCACCGGGGAGCTGTTTTTT. Translation gives CASSSGLAGLTGELFF.

V and J are TRBV5-1 and TRBJ2-6, with TRBD1 matching 7 bases. CDR1 is SGHRS and CDR2 is YFSETQ in the germline V gene. V lost 5 bases to trimming and J lost 0 bases; unmatched junction nucleotides: 8. This CDR3 spans 17 amino acids. DNA for the CDR3: TGCGCCAGCAGGTACGGGGACAGTTCCTCTGGGGCCAACGTCCTGACTTTC. Protein sequence: CASRYGDSSSGANVLTF.

The chain recombines TRBV2 with TRBJ2-6; 7 bases map to TRBD1. This CDR3 has 13 residues. After removal of 10 bases from V and 2 bases from J, the junction contained 2 bases not matched to a gene. Germline V gene data show CDR1 as SNHLY and CDR2 as FYNNEI. The CDR3 DNA sequence: TGTGCCATCACAGGGGCTGGGGCCAACGTCCTGACTTTC. Protein product: CAITGAGANVLTF.

This chain connects TRBV9 to TRBJ1-6; D not certain. The CDR3 extends over 13 amino acids. Per germline, CDR1 SGDLS and CDR2 YYNGEE. The V and J ends lost 3 bases and 8 bases respectively, with 9 bases between them. The DNA for the CDR3 is TGTGCCAGCAGCGAGGCTTCCGATTCACCCCTCCACTTT. Amino acids: CASSEASDSPLHF.

This chain joins TRBV28 and TRBJ1-1; 7 bases map to TRBD1. This CDR3 has 13 residues. Germline V gene sequence: CDR1 MDHEN, CDR2 SYDVKM. Trimming took 6 bases from V and 6 from J; bases not matched to a gene: 7. DNA of the CDR3: TGTGCCAGCAGGGAAAGACAGGGCGCTGAAGCTTTCTTT. This translates into CASRERQGAEAFF.

V is TRBV3-1 (or the pseudogene TRBV3-2) and J is TRBJ1-2; D is unresolved. The CDR3 has 14 residues. Germline CDR1 LGHDT, CDR2 YNNKEL (reference sequence). V gave up 0 bases and J gave up 8 bases, with 13 bases separating them. The CDR3 protein is CASSQDRGRGGYTF. CDR3 in DNA: TGTGCCAGCAGCCAAGATCGAGGTAGAGGGGGCTACACCTTC.

The J gene is TRBJ1-2, the V gene TRBV10-1, with D perhaps TRBD1 (6 bases). Trimming removed 4 bases from V and 8 bases from J, with 11 bases in between. CDR3 length: 12 amino acids. Germline loops: CDR1 WNHNN, CDR2 SYGVQD (reference sequence). The CDR3 loop is CASSAQGEGYTF. The CDR3 nucleotides are TGCGCCAGCAGTGCACAGGGAGAAGGCTACACCTTC.

J is TRBJ2-1 and V is TRBV28; D not resolved. The germline V gene has CDR1 MDHEN and CDR2 SYDVKM. CDR3 size: 12 residues. Trimming removed 2 bases at V and 4 bases at J, with 3 bases between. CDR3 DNA sequence: TGTGCCAGCAGTTTAGGTTACAATGAGCAGTTCTTC. Amino acid sequence: CASSLGYNEQFF.

The chain employs TRBV15 and TRBJ2-5, with D uncertain. The CDR3 runs 16 residues. Per the germline V gene, CDR1 is LNHNV and CDR2 is YYDKDF (reference sequence). V was clipped by 5 bases and J by 2 bases, with 18 bases between them. The chain's CDR3 is CATSPPRTLGQETQYF. Written as DNA, the CDR3 is TGTGCCACCAGCCCTCCCCGTACCCTGGGGCAAGAGACCCAGTACTTC.

This chain joins TRBV9 and TRBJ1-2, with 7 bases fitting TRBD1. V lost 2 bases to trimming and J lost 8 bases; unmatched junction nucleotides: 6. Germline V gene data show CDR1 as SGDLS and CDR2 as YYNGEE. This CDR3 has 13 residues. The DNA for the CDR3 is TGTGCCAGCAGCGTGACAGGGTCATTGGGCTACACCTTC. Amino acids: CASSVTGSLGYTF.

The V gene is TRBV9, the J gene TRBJ2-7; 8 nucleotides line up with TRBD1. CDR3 size: 17 residues. After removal of 4 bases from V and 3 bases from J, the junction contained 15 bases not matched to a gene. Germline CDR1 SGDLS, CDR2 YYNGEE. CDR3 protein: CASSMTPGQDTSYEQYF. Here the CDR3 DNA reads TGTGCCAGCAGCATGACTCCGGGACAGGACACGAGCTACGAGCAGTACTTC. The whole variable domain, filled in from reference TRBV9 and TRBJ2-7, reads DSGVTQTPKHLITATGQRVTLRCSPRSGDLSVYWYQQSLDQGLQFLIQYYNGEERAKGNILERFSAQQFPDLHSELNLSSLELGDSALYFCASSMTPGQDTSYEQYFGPGTRLTVT.

The chain links TRBV5-1 to TRBJ1-6, with D perhaps TRBD1 (5 bases). Trimming took 0 bases from V and 10 from J, leaving 20 bases between them. Germline V gene sequence: CDR1 SGHRS, CDR2 YFSETQ. The CDR3 is 17 amino acids. The CDR3 spells CASSLARNRGVVSPLHF. CDR3 nucleotide sequence: TGCGCCAGCAGCTTGGCCCGCAACCGGGGGGTCGTGTCACCCCTCCACTTT.

This clone is a singleton in its sample. J is TRBJ1-3 and V is TRBV18; D ambiguous. The CDR3 totals 15 residues. Germline loops: CDR1 KGHSH, CDR2 LQKENI. The V gene lost 2 bases and the J gene lost 5 bases, with 13 bases spanning the gap. The CDR3 DNA reads TGTGCCAGCTCACCAGAAGTCGGAGGGAGAAACACCATATATTTT. Protein product: CASSPEVGGRNTIYF.

The chain has TRBV27 and TRBJ2-7; D is possibly TRBD2 (5 bases). There are 14 residues in the CDR3. Germline V lookup: CDR1 MNHEY, CDR2 SMNVEV (reference sequence). V lost 5 bases and J 3 bases, leaving 14 bases between the germline ends. The CDR3 DNA reads TGTGCCAGCAGTCACTCGGACTGGGGCTACGAGCAGTACTTC. It specifies CASSHSDWGYEQYF.

This clone was counted between two and nine times. The V call is TRBV2, the J call TRBJ1-6; 9 positions match TRBD1. The germline V gene encodes CDR1 SNHLY and CDR2 FYNNEI. The length of the CDR3 is 14 residues. Trimming took 11 bases from V and 7 from J; bases not matched to a gene: 9. The CDR3 protein is CAGRGTGRNSPLHF. Written as DNA, the CDR3 is TGTGCCGGACGGGGGACAGGGAGGAATTCACCCCTCCACTTT.

V usage is TRBV10-3 and J usage is TRBJ2-2, with 8 bases identical to TRBD1. The V segment lost 3 bases and the J segment 2 bases; nucleotides outside the gene matches: 8. The CDR3 has 17 residues. Germline values: CDR1 ENHRY, CDR2 SYGVKD. CDR3 sequence: CAISERQGPGNTGELFF. The CDR3 DNA sequence: TGTGCCATCAGTGAAAGACAGGGGCCGGGAAACACCGGGGAGCTGTTTTTT.

This chain connects TRBV7-3 to TRBJ2-2, with D perhaps TRBD2 (6 bases). V lost 2 bases and J 5 bases, leaving 12 bases between the germline ends. The CDR3 is 15 residues long. Germline CDR1 SGHTA, CDR2 FQGTGA. The CDR3 is CASSLSGGETGELFF. CDR3 sequence (DNA): TGTGCCAGCAGCTTATCCGGGGGTGAGACCGGGGAGCTGTTTTTT. Full variable domain (outside the CDR3, taken from reference TRBV7-3 and TRBJ2-2): GAGVSQTPSNKVTEKGKYVELRCDPISGHTALYWYRQSLGQGPEFLIYFQGTGAADDSGLPNDRFFAVRPEGSVSTLKIQRTERGDSAVYLCASSLSGGETGELFFGEGSRLTVL.

The V gene is TRBV11-2, the J gene TRBJ1-4, with 7 positions matching TRBD1. The CDR3 extends over 14 amino acids. Germline assignment: CDR1 SGHAT and CDR2 FQNNGV. V shed 0 bases and J 7 bases; nucleotides not matched to a gene: 2. The CDR3 reads CASSLDRGAEKLFF. The CDR3, as DNA: TGTGCCAGCAGCTTAGACAGGGGGGCTGAAAAACTGTTTTTT.

In this sample, this clone turned up a few times. This chain uses TRBV12-3 or TRBV12-4 with TRBJ2-1; D perhaps matches TRBD2 (5 bases). This CDR3 has 12 residues. The V end lost 4 bases, the J end lost 12 bases, and 13 bases lay between the germline ends. CDR3 DNA sequence: TGTGCCAGCAGTTCTCAGGACTTATGGCAGTTCTTC. It specifies CASSSQDLWQFF.

The chain couples TRBV5-8 to TRBJ1-6; unclear D gene. CDR1 is SGHTS and CDR2 is YDEGEE in the germline V gene. Trimming pared 1 base from V and 10 bases from J, leaving 9 bases between. This CDR3 spans 13 amino acids. The CDR3 DNA sequence: TGTGCCAGCAGCTTGCTGGGGAACTCACCCCTCCACTTT. It translates to CASSLLGNSPLHF.

The chain recombines TRBV23-1 with TRBJ1-2; no clear D. TRBV23-1 is an ORF for which the function is uncertain. Trimming removed 2 bases from V and 8 bases from J, with 24 bases in between. The CDR3 covers 17 residues. The CDR3 reads CASSQPRLYLPSQGYTF. CDR3 nucleotide sequence: TGCGCCAGCAGTCAACCACGCCTCTACCTCCCCTCCCAGGGCTACACCTTC.